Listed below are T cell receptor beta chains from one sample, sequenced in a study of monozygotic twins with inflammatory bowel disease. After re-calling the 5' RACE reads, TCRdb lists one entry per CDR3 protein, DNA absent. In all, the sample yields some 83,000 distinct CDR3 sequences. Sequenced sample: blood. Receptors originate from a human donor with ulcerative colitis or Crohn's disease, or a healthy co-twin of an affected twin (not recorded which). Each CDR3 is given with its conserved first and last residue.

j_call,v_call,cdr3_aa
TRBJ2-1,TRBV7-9,CASRAPAGGPLIEQFF
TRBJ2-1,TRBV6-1,CASSKDWGGAANEQFF
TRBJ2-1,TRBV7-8,CASSPQGSYNEQFF
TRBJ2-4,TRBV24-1,CATSDLRSTGHGIQYF
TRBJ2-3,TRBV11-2,CASSLDHSDTQYF
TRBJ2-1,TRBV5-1,CASSIVGDEQFF
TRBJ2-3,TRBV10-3,CAISESRTGTDTQYF
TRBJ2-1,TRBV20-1,CSALGRLAGSYNEQFF
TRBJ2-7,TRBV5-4,CASSLVSGYEQYF
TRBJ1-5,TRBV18,CASSPPGQGEKQPQHF
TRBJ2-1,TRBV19,CASSISYNEQFF
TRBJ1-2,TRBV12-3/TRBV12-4,CASHPGEGANYGYTF
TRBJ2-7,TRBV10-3,CAISELGVRGGEQYF
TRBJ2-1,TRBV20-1,CSAYRDLSYNEQFF
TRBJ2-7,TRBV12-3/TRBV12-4,CASSLSAGGSYEQYF
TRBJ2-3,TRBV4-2,CASSQEGRPGTQYF
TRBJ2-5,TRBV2,CASSVVGLARETQYF
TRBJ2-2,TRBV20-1,CSAPKGRFTTYTGELFF
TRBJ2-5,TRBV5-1,CASSDPRTGNQETQYF
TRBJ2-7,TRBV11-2,CASSLRAAGQGSYEQYF
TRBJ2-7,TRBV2,CASSPRGITYEQYF
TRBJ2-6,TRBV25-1,CASSPNGQGSGANVLTF